Below, 19 T cell receptor beta chains from the same sample are listed, as sequenced in a study of blood T cell repertoires in COVID-19. Sequencing used immunoSEQ multiplex PCR; TCRdb keeps in-frame clones, though not all of them. The sample includes some 150,000 clones, around four fifths of them seen just once. The specimen was peripheral blood. Receptor source: a man in his sixties or seventies with acute or convalescent COVID-19.

The CDR3 loop reads CAASVLTGDTQYF. In nucleotides, the CDR3 is TGTGCCGCCTCGGTACTGACAGGGGATACGCAGTATTTT. This chain links TRBV19 with TRBJ2-3; TRBD1 agrees at 7 bases. The V segment lost 11 bases and the J segment 6 bases; nucleotides outside the gene matches: 11. Germline CDR1 and CDR2: LNHDA and SQIVND (reference sequence). The CDR3 has 13 residues.

J is TRBJ2-1 and V is TRBV7-9; 11 bases match TRBD2. The CDR3 has 15 residues. With V trimmed by 5 bases and J by 4 bases, 4 bases remained unmatched. In germline, CDR1 is SEHNR, CDR2 FQNEAQ (reference sequence). The CDR3 DNA reads as TGTGCCAGCAGCCGGGGACTAGCGGTTTACAATGAGCAGTTCTTC. Amino acids: CASSRGLAVYNEQFF.

The chain is built from TRBV10-3 and TRBJ1-2; D is unresolved. CDR1 is ENHRY, CDR2 SYGVKD, per germline. Trimming pared 0 bases from V and 8 bases from J, leaving 16 bases between. The CDR3 totals 15 residues. The CDR3, as DNA: TGTGCCATCAGTGAGTCGAGGTCGTATATGAGAGGCTACACCTTC. It is translated as CAISESRSYMRGYTF.

Remarks on this clone: Other DNA sequences in the same sample also yield this CDR3. The chain is built from TRBV5-1 and TRBJ2-2; no clear D. V was trimmed by 0 bases and J by 0 bases, leaving 6 bases between them. The CDR3 spans 15 residues. The germline V gene has CDR1 SGHRS and CDR2 YFSETQ. The CDR3 loop is CASSLAGTNTGELFF. The CDR3 region has the DNA TGCGCCAGCAGCTTGGCCGGTACGAACACCGGGGAGCTGTTTTTT.

This clone was seen more than once but under ten times. The chain links TRBV5-1 to TRBJ2-3, with 10 bases matching TRBD2. J lost 0 bases, V lost 0 bases, and 4 bases had no gene match. The CDR3 spans 17 residues. Per germline, CDR1 SGHRS and CDR2 YFSETQ. DNA of the CDR3: TGCGCCAGCAGCTTGGGGACTAGCGGTGCTAGCACAGATACGCAGTATTTT. It is translated as CASSLGTSGASTDTQYF.

The CDR3 spells CASSPFGSPYAGETQYF. The CDR3 DNA is TGTGCCAGCAGTCCATTTGGGAGTCCCTATGCGGGAGAGACCCAGTACTTC. The rearrangement joins TRBV28 to TRBJ2-5; TRBD2 might be the D (5 bases). Germline loops: CDR1 MDHEN, CDR2 SYDVKM. V was cut by 5 bases and J by 4 bases, with 23 bases left in between. CDR3 size: 17 residues.

Concerning this clone itself: Within the sample, other DNA sequences also encode this same CDR3. The chain combines TRBV11-2 with TRBJ2-1; D not certain. The CDR3 contains 13 residues. The V gene's germline CDR1 is SGHAT and CDR2 FQNNGV. Trimming left V 0 bases short and J 5 bases short, with 5 bases between. The CDR3 here is CASSLDRNNEQFF. The CDR3 bases are TGTGCCAGCAGCTTAGACAGGAACAATGAGCAGTTCTTC.

CDR3 DNA: TGCGCCAGCAGCACCGGGTTTGGGGCCAGGACAGATACGCAGTATTTT. Translated: CASSTGFGARTDTQYF. The J gene is TRBJ2-3, the V gene TRBV5-1; D is perhaps TRBD1 (5 bases). From germline, CDR1 is SGHRS and CDR2 YFSETQ. This CDR3 has 16 residues. Trimming took 4 bases from V and 3 from J, leaving 18 bases between them.

This sequence joins TRBV5-1 and TRBJ1-3; TRBD1 matches at 8 bases. Germline assignment: CDR1 SGHRS and CDR2 YFSETQ. The ends lost 3 bases at V and 0 bases at J; junction bases unmatched: 5. The CDR3 extends over 16 amino acids. CDR3 sequence reads: CASSWTGTGSGNTIYF. The DNA of the CDR3 is TGCGCCAGCAGCTGGACCGGGACAGGCTCTGGAAACACCATATATTTT.

The chain carries TRBV6-5 and TRBJ2-5; 11 positions match TRBD2. This CDR3 contains 14 residues. Germline CDR1 reads MNHEY; CDR2 reads SVGAGI. J lost 5 bases, V lost 6 bases, and 5 bases had no gene match. DNA for the CDR3: TGTGCCAGCAGGGCTAGCGGGGGGCGGGAGACCCAGTACTTC. Translation gives CASRASGGRETQYF.

The rearrangement links TRBV6-5 to TRBJ1-6; 7 bases fit TRBD1. The junction had 11 bases not matched to a gene; V was cut back by 8 bases and J by 10 bases. This CDR3 is built from 14 residues. CDR1 MNHEY and CDR2 SVGAGI come from the germline V gene. The CDR3 DNA follows: TGTGCCAGCGAAGCAGGGGGGACGGTGTCACCCCTCCACTTT. Translated, it gives CASEAGGTVSPLHF.

CDR3 bases: TGTGCCAGCAGTGCCAAAGCAGGACTAGCGGGGATACAAGAGACCCAGTACTTC. Translated, it gives CASSAKAGLAGIQETQYF. This chain uses TRBV27 with TRBJ2-5; 12 nucleotides agree with TRBD2. Trimming removed 5 bases from V and 2 bases from J; junction bases left unmatched: 12. Germline assignment: CDR1 MNHEY and CDR2 SMNVEV (reference sequence). The CDR3 sequence is 18 residues long.

The J gene is TRBJ2-7, the V gene TRBV2; possibly TRBD2 for D (6 bases). CDR3 length equals 10 residues. Germline V gene data show CDR1 as SNHLY and CDR2 as FYNNEI. The ends were cut back, 8 bases at V and 6 bases at J, with 8 bases in the middle. Written as DNA, the CDR3 is TGTGCCAGCCGGACTACCGAGCAGTACTTC. Translating it yields CASRTTEQYF. Looking up the rest from reference TRBV2 and TRBJ2-7 gives the full variable domain: EPEVTQTPSHQVTQMGQEVILRCVPISNHLYFYWYRQILGQKVEFLVSFYNNEISEKSEIFDDQFSVERPDGSNFTLKIRSTKLEDSAMYFCASRTTEQYFGPGTRLTVT.

This CDR3 reads CASSPPRGQGQPQHF. DNA of the CDR3: TGTGCCAGTAGCCCACCCAGGGGGCAAGGGCAGCCCCAGCATTTT. This chain joins TRBV19 and TRBJ1-5; 8 nucleotides agree with TRBD1. There are 15 residues in the CDR3. V lost 6 bases to trimming and J lost 7 bases; unmatched junction nucleotides: 11. In germline, CDR1 is LNHDA, CDR2 SQIVND (reference sequence).

The chain uses TRBV27 and TRBJ2-5; 8 positions match TRBD2. The CDR3 covers 15 residues. V lost 6 bases and J lost 3; bases outside the gene matches: 9. Germline CDR1 and CDR2: MNHEY and SMNVEV (reference sequence). CDR3: CASSPLGGAKETQYF. CDR3 DNA: TGTGCCAGCAGCCCACTCGGGGGGGCCAAAGAGACCCAGTACTTC.

The V gene is TRBV6-1, the J gene TRBJ1-2; the D gene is possibly TRBD1 (5 bases). In germline, CDR1 is MNHNS, CDR2 SASEGT. The length of the CDR3 is 15 residues. V gave up 0 bases and J gave up 9 bases, with 17 bases separating them. The CDR3 region has the DNA TGTGCCAGCAGTGAAGCGGGCGGGACCCCTAGTCGCTACACCTTC. Residues: CASSEAGGTPSRYTF.

The chain carries TRBV27 and TRBJ1-6, with 9 bases identical to TRBD1. Germline-derived CDR1 and CDR2 are MNHEY and SMNVEV (reference sequence). The CDR3 spans 15 residues. Germline trimming cut 4 bases from V and 10 bases from J; bases unmatched to any gene: 8. The CDR3 region has the DNA TGTGCCAGCAGTTGGAGACAGGGGGGGGTATCACCCCTCCACTTT. As protein: CASSWRQGGVSPLHF.

The chain uses TRBV6-1 and TRBJ1-4; D is undetermined. The CDR3 has 15 amino acids. Germline CDR1 reads MNHNS; CDR2 reads SASEGT. Trimming shortened V by 3 bases and J by 3 bases, and 11 bases separated the two germline ends. CDR3 sequence reads: CASSETRAPNEKLFF. The CDR3 coding sequence is TGTGCCAGCAGTGAGACGAGGGCGCCTAATGAAAAACTGTTTTTT.

J is TRBJ1-4 and V is TRBV5-8; the match to TRBD1 covers 9 bases. CDR3 length: 13 residues. V gave up 5 bases and J gave up 8 bases; unmatched junction bases: 4. Per the germline V gene, CDR1 is SGHTS and CDR2 is YDEGEE. In DNA, the CDR3 is TGTGCCAGCAGGGACAGGGGCAGGGAAAAACTGTTTTTT. Its protein is CASRDRGREKLFF.